This TCR beta chain comes out of a study of T-cell memory formation after mild COVID-19. Regarding the study as a whole: The SARS-CoV-2 specificity of second-wave clones reaching peak at day 37 remained unverified. Pre-infection memory harbored some responding clones, suggesting cross-reactive memory joined. Shrinking CD4+ clones resided mostly in CM and EM, and CD8+ ones in EMRA.

CDR3 length: 14 residues. Trimming shortened V by 1 base and J by 2 bases, and 9 bases separated the two germline ends. CDR1 is LGHDT and CDR2 is YNNKEL in the germline V gene (reference sequence). TCRdb redid the calling of the 5' RACE reads with MiXCR, one entry per CDR3 protein. The data show around 530,000 distinct CDR3 sequences, with about 20% seen just once and about 8.4% held by the top ten. This clonotype was recorded at least ten times. As yet, its antigen is unknown. This receptor was identified in an adult woman who had mild COVID-19 (a few samples of this study predate the infection). Cell type and time point are not known. Source material: PBMCs or a T cell subset sorted from them (not recorded which). V and J are TRBV3-1 and TRBJ2-7; D gene uncertain. CDR3 region: CASSQAWKTYEQYF. The CDR3 region has the DNA TGTGCCAGCAGCCAAGCTTGGAAAACCTACGAGCAGTACTTC.